The 25 T cell receptor beta chains given below trace back to one sample, sequenced in a study of T cell responses to AZD1222 COVID-19 vaccine (dated by TCRdb to the early 2020s). The time point label on this specimen signifies: about 28 days (+/-7) after the second vaccine dose. The sample's treatment or condition, from its label and the paper: meningococcal conjugate vaccine given as trial control. The library was produced with the immunoSEQ multiplex PCR assay. Held by TCRdb, this immuneACCESS table contains in-frame sequences only and omits some clones. Under half of the omission traces to an unresolved V gene where checked; the cause of the rest is unknown. This sample lists more than 100,000 clones; approximately 85% were detected once. The top ten clones comprise around 7.9% of the sample. The sample consisted of peripheral blood, taken 28 days after the second dose of the MenACWY control vaccine. Receptors originate from an adult who received the MenACWY meningococcal vaccine as a control.

The chain joins TRBV10-1 to TRBJ1-1; no reliable D call. Trimming pared 4 bases from V and 5 bases from J, leaving 11 bases between. The CDR3 loop spans 13 amino acids. The germline CDR1 and CDR2 sequences are WNHNN and SYGVQD (reference sequence). This CDR3 is CASSGASGTEAFF. The CDR3 nucleotides are TGCGCCAGCAGTGGGGCCTCAGGAACTGAAGCTTTCTTT.

The chain has TRBV9 and TRBJ1-1; 8 positions agree with TRBD1. Germline V gene sequence: CDR1 SGDLS, CDR2 YYNGEE. J gave up 0 bases and V 0 bases, and 4 bases lay outside the gene matches. This CDR3 comprises 16 residues. Here the CDR3 reads CASSVVQGAVNTEAFF. DNA of the CDR3: TGTGCCAGCAGCGTAGTGCAGGGGGCGGTGAACACTGAAGCTTTCTTT.

V and J are TRBV28 and TRBJ2-1, with a tentative D call TRBD2 (6 bases). V lost 5 bases, J lost 6 bases, and 14 bases lay in between. Germline loops: CDR1 MDHEN, CDR2 SYDVKM. The CDR3 is made up of 14 amino acids. The DNA for the CDR3 is TGTGCCAGCAGTCCCGGACTAAGCTTCAATGAGCAGTTCTTC. Amino acid sequence: CASSPGLSFNEQFF.

In nucleotides, the CDR3 is TGTGCCAGCAGCCCCCATGATGAGCAGTTCTTC. Translating it yields CASSPHDEQFF. V and J are TRBV7-2 and TRBJ2-1; D unresolved. Germline V CDR1 and CDR2: SGHTA, FQGNSA. V was shortened by 5 bases and J by 8 bases, with 7 bases between the two germline ends. The CDR3 is 11 amino acids.

The rearrangement joins TRBV5-4 to TRBJ2-7, with TRBD1 identical over 9 bases. V shed 2 bases and J 3 bases; nucleotides not matched to a gene: 3. This CDR3 is built from 14 residues. Germline CDR1 and CDR2: SGHNT and YYREEE (reference sequence). This chain's CDR3 is CASSFTGGYYEQYF. CDR3 sequence (DNA): TGTGCCAGCAGCTTTACAGGGGGCTACTACGAGCAGTACTTC.

About this clone itself: The same CDR3 also results from other DNA sequences found in this sample. The V gene is TRBV18, the J gene TRBJ2-5; D unclear. Germline V lookup: CDR1 KGHSH, CDR2 LQKENI. The CDR3 length is 11 residues. Trimming took off 1 base at V and 3 bases at J, with 0 bases between the two ends. CDR3 sequence reads: CASSPQETQYF. CDR3 nucleotides: TGTGCCAGCTCACCACAAGAGACCCAGTACTTC.

J is TRBJ2-5 and V is TRBV7-2, with D maybe TRBD2 (6 bases). The CDR3 has 14 residues. CDR1 and CDR2 (germline): SGHTA, FQGNSA. V was trimmed by 5 bases and J by 3 bases, leaving 13 bases between them. The DNA for the CDR3 is TGTGCCAGCAGCCCAAGGAGGGGAGAAGAGACCCAGTACTTC. Translating gives CASSPRRGEETQYF.

This clone showed up just once. The rearrangement joins TRBV5-1 to TRBJ1-1; D is ambiguous. V dropped 0 bases and J dropped 1 base, with 10 bases sitting between them. This CDR3 comprises 15 residues. The germline V gene has CDR1 SGHRS and CDR2 YFSETQ. The CDR3 bases are TGCGCCAGCAGCTTGGGCGGGAAGACGAACACTGAAGCTTTCTTT. Its translation: CASSLGGKTNTEAFF. Combining the CDR3 with reference TRBV5-1 and TRBJ1-1 gives the whole variable domain KAGVTQTPRYLIKTRGQQVTLSCSPISGHRSVSWYQQTPGQGLQFLFEYFSETQRNKGNFPGRFSGRQFSNSRSEMNVSTLELGDSALYLCASSLGGKTNTEAFFGQGTRLTVV.

The rearrangement links TRBV29-1 to TRBJ2-2; D is perhaps TRBD1 (5 bases). The length of the CDR3 is 13 residues. V lost 3 bases and J lost 1, with 6 bases in between. The germline V gene has CDR1 SQVTM and CDR2 ANQGSEA. The CDR3 nucleotides read TGCAGCGTTGACAGGGAGAACACCGGGGAGCTGTTTTTT. Its protein product is CSVDRENTGELFF.

The chain uses TRBV5-5 and TRBJ1-1, with D tentatively TRBD1 (5 bases). Trimming took off 4 bases at V and 2 bases at J, with 12 bases between the two ends. The CDR3 is 14 residues long. CDR1 and CDR2 from the germline V gene are SGHKS and YYEKEE (reference sequence). Written as DNA, the CDR3 is TGTGCCAGCAGCCCCCTCGGACAAAACACTGAAGCTTTCTTT. Translation: CASSPLGQNTEAFF.

J is TRBJ1-3 and V is TRBV9; D gene unclear. Germline V lookup: CDR1 SGDLS, CDR2 YYNGEE. Trimming stripped 3 bases from V and 0 bases from J, with 13 bases between. This CDR3 contains 16 residues. CDR3 in DNA: TGTGCCAGCAGCGACCGGGGTTTCCTCTCTGGAAACACCATATATTTT. Its protein is CASSDRGFLSGNTIYF.

The chain joins TRBV24-1 to TRBJ1-2; no clear D. Germline V gene sequence: CDR1 KGHDR, CDR2 SFDVKD. Deletions cut 2 bases from V and 13 bases from J, with 10 bases between. The CDR3 spans 11 residues. The CDR3 protein is CATSDYKGFTF. CDR3 coding DNA: TGTGCCACCAGTGATTACAAGGGATTCACCTTC.

This chain connects TRBV5-1 to TRBJ1-4; 7 nucleotides line up with TRBD1. This CDR3 is built from 14 residues. Germline CDR1 reads SGHRS; CDR2 reads YFSETQ. J gave up 3 bases and V 5 bases, and 4 bases lay outside the gene matches. The CDR3 DNA reads TGCGCCAGCAGGGCCGGGACAGCTAATGAAAAACTGTTTTTT. Amino acids: CASRAGTANEKLFF.

This clone was seen a single time. An end of the junction differs from the germline gene, which may be a read error. The chain is built from TRBV6-5 and TRBJ2-5; D remains unclear. The CDR3 is 15 residues long. From germline, CDR1 is MNHEY and CDR2 SVGAGI. CDR3 coding DNA: TGTGCCAGCAGTTACTCTCGACTGACCCAAGGGACCCAGTACTTC. Residues: CASSYSRLTQGTQYF.

The chain carries TRBV2 and TRBJ2-2; 10 bases are a match to TRBD2. The CDR3 consists of 15 residues. The germline V gene encodes CDR1 SNHLY and CDR2 FYNNEI. V dropped 8 bases and J dropped 3; count of bases not matched to a gene: 6. The CDR3 reads CASAVLAGDTGELFF. CDR3 sequence (DNA): TGTGCCAGCGCCGTTCTAGCGGGAGACACCGGGGAGCTGTTTTTT.

A single count supports this clone. Other DNA sequences of this sample code for an identical CDR3. The J gene is TRBJ2-2, the V gene TRBV5-1; D uncertain. V was trimmed by 0 bases and J by 1 base, leaving 4 bases between them. Germline CDR1 and CDR2: SGHRS and YFSETQ. This CDR3 comprises 14 residues. Here the CDR3 DNA reads TGCGCCAGCAGCTTGGACGTGAACACCGGGGAGCTGTTTTTT. The encoded protein is CASSLDVNTGELFF.

The rearrangement links TRBV6-2 or TRBV6-3 to TRBJ1-1; 7 bases align to TRBD1. V shed 5 bases, J shed 1 base, and the junction held 10 bases outside the gene matches. The length of the CDR3 is 16 residues. CDR1 and CDR2 (germline): MNHEY, SVGEGT. CDR3 sequence reads: CASSKRTGRGNTEAFF. CDR3 DNA sequence: TGTGCCAGCAGTAAAAGGACAGGCCGAGGGAACACTGAAGCTTTCTTT.

This sequence joins TRBV4-3 and TRBJ2-1; 7 nucleotides align to TRBD1. Germline values: CDR1 LGHNA, CDR2 YSLEER. The CDR3 length is 15 residues. V lost 4 bases, J lost 6 bases, and 9 bases stayed unmatched. The CDR3 reads CASSRTLTGSNEQFF. The CDR3 bases are TGCGCCAGCAGCCGTACCCTGACAGGGAGCAATGAGCAGTTCTTC.

The gene calls are TRBV11-3 and TRBJ1-5; D is perhaps TRBD1 (5 bases). Germline CDR1 and CDR2: SGHNT and YENEEA. Deletions cut 3 bases from V and 0 bases from J, with 9 bases between. CDR3 length equals 15 residues. The CDR3: CASSLRGDSNQPQHF. The CDR3 DNA follows: TGTGCCAGCAGCTTGCGAGGGGATAGCAATCAGCCCCAGCATTTT. Full variable domain (remainder filled in from reference TRBV11-3 and TRBJ1-5): EAGVVQSPRYKIIEKKQPVAFWCNPISGHNTLYWYLQNLGQGPELLIRYENEEAVDDSQLPKDRFSAERLKGVDSTLKIQPAELGDSAVYLCASSLRGDSNQPQHFGDGTRLSIL.

The V and J genes are TRBV24-1 and TRBJ1-2; D may be TRBD1 (5 bases). This CDR3 has 11 amino acids. Germline CDR1 reads KGHDR; CDR2 reads SFDVKD. V was trimmed by 9 bases and J by 3 bases, leaving 7 bases between them. CDR3 residues: CATQGYYGYTF. For the CDR3, the DNA is TGTGCCACCCAGGGATACTATGGCTACACCTTC.

This chain links TRBV12-3 or TRBV12-4 with TRBJ1-6, with D tentatively TRBD1 (6 bases). V dropped 8 bases and J dropped 8 bases, with 10 bases sitting between them. The CDR3 loop spans 12 amino acids. The CDR3 sequence: CASGRGDSPLHF. The CDR3 DNA follows: TGTGCCAGCGGAAGGGGGGATTCACCCCTCCACTTT.

This clone appeared a few times. The chain has TRBV6-6 and TRBJ1-2, with D hard to call. The CDR3 is 14 residues long. The V and J ends lost 0 bases and 2 bases respectively, with 7 bases between them. The germline gives CDR1 MNHNY, CDR2 SVGAGI (reference sequence). CDR3 region: CASSYSWQNYGYTF. CDR3 nucleotide sequence: TGTGCCAGCAGTTACTCGTGGCAGAACTATGGCTACACCTTC.

The CDR3 here is CASSLATNQETQYF. The CDR3 nucleotides are TGTGCCAGCAGCTTGGCTACAAACCAAGAGACCCAGTACTTC. This sequence joins TRBV5-5 and TRBJ2-5; D is ambiguous. The CDR3 totals 14 residues. Trimming took 0 bases from V and 0 from J, leaving 6 bases between them. Germline assignment: CDR1 SGHKS and CDR2 YYEKEE (reference sequence). The full variable domain, its missing parts supplied by reference TRBV5-5 and TRBJ2-5, is DAGVTQSPTHLIKTRGQQVTLRCSPISGHKSVSWYQQVLGQGPQFIFQYYEKEERGRGNFPDRFSARQFPNYSSELNVNALLLGDSALYLCASSLATNQETQYFGPGTRLLVL.

The CDR3 spells CASSPKYEQYF. CDR3 in DNA: TGTGCCAGCAGCCCAAAGTACGAGCAGTACTTC. The chain carries TRBV28 and TRBJ2-7, with D uncertain. CDR1 and CDR2 (germline): MDHEN, SYDVKM. Trimming removed 6 bases from V and 4 bases from J, with 7 bases in between. This CDR3 region has 11 residues.

The chain combines TRBV19 with TRBJ2-7, with no clear D. V was shortened by 6 bases and J by 6 bases, with 18 bases between the two germline ends. Germline assignment: CDR1 LNHDA and CDR2 SQIVND (reference sequence). The CDR3 has 14 amino acids. The CDR3 nucleotides are TGTGCCAGTAGCCCCGGTGGCCGTCCCGGCGAGCAGTACTTC. Translation: CASSPGGRPGEQYF. Using reference TRBV19 and TRBJ2-7 for the parts outside the CDR3, the full variable domain is DGGITQSPKYLFRKEGQNVTLSCEQNLNHDAMYWYRQDPGQGLRLIYYSQIVNDFQKGDIAEGYSVSREKKESFPLTVTSAQKNPTAFYLCASSPGGRPGEQYFGPGTRLTVT.